These 2 T cell receptor beta chains originate from one sample sequenced in a study of monozygotic twins with cystic fibrosis. Only in-frame clones appear in the TCRdb table, and some are missing; sequencing was by immunoSEQ multiplex PCR. There are fewer than 15,000 clones in the sample; around 98% occur only once, and around 0.37% lies in the top ten. Sequenced input: blood. The receptors here all came from a girl aged 2-9 years with cystic fibrosis.

This chain links TRBV7-2 with TRBJ2-5; D perhaps matches TRBD2 (6 bases). With the DNA end fitting TRBJ2-7 better, the J assignment may be wrong. This CDR3 is built from 17 residues. Germline V CDR1 and CDR2: SGHTA, FQGNSA. In nucleotides, the CDR3 is TGTGCCAGCAGCTCCCTCGGGCTCGGGACTCGGGGCTACGAGCAGTACTTC. As protein: CASSSLGLGTRGYEQYF.

This rearrangement joins TRBV29-1 to TRBJ2-7; TRBD2 matches at 15 bases. Per the germline V gene, CDR1 is SQVTM and CDR2 is ANQGSEA. The CDR3 extends over 15 amino acids. J lost 7 bases, V lost 1 base, and 5 bases had no gene match. CDR3 coding DNA: TGCAGCGTTGAAGGGACTAGCGGGAGGGTAAGGGAGCAGTACTTC. Protein product: CSVEGTSGRVREQYF.